These 13 T cell receptor beta chains were all obtained from the same sample, sequenced in a study of blood T cells in healthy people across ages. With a J-beta primer mix and a sample-barcoded 5' primer, a second PCR ran roughly 6 to 12 cycles. TCRdb called the 5' RACE reads again in MiXCR, with one record for every CDR3 protein. The sample yields about 1.6 million distinct CDR3 sequences, about 32% seen once. Sequencing was carried out using blood. The receptors were gathered from a woman aged 25 to 45 in good health.

The rearrangement links TRBV29-1 to TRBJ2-6; D is undetermined. CDR1 and CDR2 from the germline V gene are SQVTM and ANQGSEA. V lost 2 bases, J lost 0 bases, and 8 bases lay in between. This CDR3 has 15 residues. DNA for the CDR3: TGCAGCGTTGAACGGCAGACCTCTGGGGCCAACGTCCTGACTTTC. It specifies CSVERQTSGANVLTF.

The chain has TRBV20-1 and TRBJ1-5; TRBD1 might be the D (5 bases). CDR1 is DFQATT, CDR2 SNEGSKA, per germline (reference sequence). Deletions cut 6 bases from V and 1 base from J, with 10 bases between. The CDR3 is 13 amino acids. The CDR3 nucleotides read TGCAGTGCCCCAAGGGGAAGCAATCAGCCCCAGCATTTT. Protein sequence: CSAPRGSNQPQHF.

This clonotype was counted many times. The rearrangement joins TRBV29-1 to TRBJ2-7, with TRBD1 identical over 7 bases. This CDR3 is built from 14 residues. V lost 3 bases to trimming and J lost 1 base; unmatched junction nucleotides: 6. CDR1 is SQVTM and CDR2 is ANQGSEA in the germline V gene. The CDR3 is CSVDGDSASYEQYF. CDR3 nucleotides: TGCAGCGTTGACGGGGACAGCGCATCCTACGAGCAGTACTTC.

This clonotype was seen a handful of times. In nucleotides, the CDR3 is TGTGCCAGCAGCCAAGCTGGGGGGTCTGTGAACACTGAAGCTTTCTTT. Its translation is CASSQAGGSVNTEAFF. This chain uses TRBV3-1 with TRBJ1-1; possibly TRBD1 for D (5 bases). Germline values: CDR1 LGHDT, CDR2 YNNKEL (reference sequence). V lost 1 base to trimming and J lost 0 bases, with 12 bases between them. CDR3 length: 16 residues.

This clonotype has a handful of counts. V is TRBV12-3 or TRBV12-4 and J is TRBJ1-4, with 9 bases matching TRBD1. The CDR3 is made up of 15 amino acids. Trimming at V came to 6 bases and at J to 2 bases, leaving 4 bases not matched to a gene. The DNA for the CDR3 is TGTGCCAGCAGCACAGGGGGCTCTACTAATGAAAAACTGTTTTTT. It translates to CASSTGGSTNEKLFF.

About this clonotype itself: A read error may explain this, as a much larger clone is one base away. V is TRBV29-1 and J is TRBJ1-1, with D possibly matching TRBD1 (6 bases). Germline values: CDR1 SQVTM, CDR2 ANQGSEA. V was clipped by 8 bases and J by 1 base, with 20 bases between them. The length of the CDR3 is 15 residues. The DNA of the CDR3 is TGCAGCACTAGCAAGCAAGGGGGGGCGAACACTGAAGCTTTCTTT. It is translated as CSTSKQGGANTEAFF.

With regard to this clonotype: A clone one base away is much larger, so this may be a read error. This rearrangement joins TRBV4-1 to TRBJ1-1, with a tentative D call TRBD1 (6 bases). Germline CDR1 is MGHRA and CDR2 is YSYEKL. The CDR3 covers 17 residues. V was pared by 2 bases and J by 2 bases, with 18 bases between. The CDR3 spells CASSQRPARGTNTEAFF. CDR3 DNA: TGCGCCAGCAGCCAACGCCCCGCTAGGGGGACTAACACTGAAGCTTTCTTT.

The J gene is TRBJ2-7, the V gene TRBV28; 7 nucleotides match TRBD1. V gave up 8 bases and J gave up 2 bases; unmatched junction bases: 9. Germline loops: CDR1 MDHEN, CDR2 SYDVKM. This CDR3 is 14 amino acids long. CDR3 nucleotides: TGTGCCAGCGGGATTTCCGGGACAGCCTACGAGCAGTACTTC. Protein product: CASGISGTAYEQYF.

The V call is TRBV7-7, the J call TRBJ2-6, with a tentative D call TRBD2 (5 bases). V gave up 7 bases and J gave up 2 bases, with 12 bases separating them. CDR3 length: 15 amino acids. Germline V lookup: CDR1 SSHAT, CDR2 FNYEAQ (reference sequence). The DNA of the CDR3 is TGTGCCAGCACCCCACGGCGGGCTGGGGCCAACGTCCTGACTTTC. Its protein is CASTPRRAGANVLTF.

The chain joins TRBV27 to TRBJ2-1; D is unresolved. Trimming took off 7 bases at V and 0 bases at J, with 7 bases between the two ends. CDR3 length: 13 amino acids. Germline V lookup: CDR1 MNHEY, CDR2 SMNVEV (reference sequence). The CDR3 DNA follows: TGTGCCAGCAATTCGGGCTCCTACAATGAGCAGTTCTTC. Its protein product is CASNSGSYNEQFF.

The chain has TRBV7-9 and TRBJ2-6, with D maybe TRBD1 (5 bases). V was cut by 6 bases and J by 0 bases, with 21 bases left in between. Germline CDR1 reads SEHNR; CDR2 reads FQNEAQ (reference sequence). The CDR3 is 19 amino acids. The CDR3 loop is CASSRQWHRPFSGANVLTF. CDR3 DNA: TGTGCCAGCAGTCGCCAGTGGCACAGGCCTTTCTCTGGGGCCAACGTCCTGACTTTC.

The chain uses TRBV6-1 and TRBJ2-5, with D perhaps matching TRBD1 (6 bases). The CDR3 covers 13 residues. V was trimmed by 8 bases and J by 4 bases, leaving 14 bases between them. The germline gives CDR1 MNHNS, CDR2 SASEGT. The CDR3 nucleotides are TGTGCCAGCGGTGTCCACAGGGTAGAGACCCAGTACTTC. This encodes CASGVHRVETQYF.

As regards this clonotype: Germline is not matched at one junction end, which may reflect a read error. The chain is built from TRBV9 and TRBJ1-5; TRBD1 might be the D (6 bases). The CDR3 sequence is 14 residues long. CDR1 and CDR2 (germline): SGDLS, YYNGEE. The CDR3 spells CVSSVGQFNQPQHF. The CDR3 DNA is TGTGTCAGCAGCGTCGGACAGTTCAATCAGCCCCAGCATTTT.